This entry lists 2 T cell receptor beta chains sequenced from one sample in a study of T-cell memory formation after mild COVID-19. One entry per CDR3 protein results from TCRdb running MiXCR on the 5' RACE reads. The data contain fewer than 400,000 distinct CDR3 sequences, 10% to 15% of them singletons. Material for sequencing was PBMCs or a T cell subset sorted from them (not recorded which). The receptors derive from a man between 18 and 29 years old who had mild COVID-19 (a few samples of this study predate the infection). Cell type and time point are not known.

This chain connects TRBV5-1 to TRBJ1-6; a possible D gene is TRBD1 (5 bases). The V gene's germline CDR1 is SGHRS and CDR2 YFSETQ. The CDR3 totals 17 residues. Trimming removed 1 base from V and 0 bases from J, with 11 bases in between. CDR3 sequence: CASSLRDGSSYNSPLHF. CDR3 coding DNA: TGCGCCAGCAGCTTGCGGGACGGAAGCTCCTATAATTCACCCCTCCACTTT.

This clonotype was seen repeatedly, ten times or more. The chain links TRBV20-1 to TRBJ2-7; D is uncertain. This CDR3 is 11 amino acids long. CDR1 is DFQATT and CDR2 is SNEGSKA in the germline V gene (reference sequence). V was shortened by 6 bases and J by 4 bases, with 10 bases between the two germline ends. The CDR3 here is CSARKRYEQYF. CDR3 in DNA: TGCAGTGCCCGAAAGAGGTACGAGCAGTACTTC.